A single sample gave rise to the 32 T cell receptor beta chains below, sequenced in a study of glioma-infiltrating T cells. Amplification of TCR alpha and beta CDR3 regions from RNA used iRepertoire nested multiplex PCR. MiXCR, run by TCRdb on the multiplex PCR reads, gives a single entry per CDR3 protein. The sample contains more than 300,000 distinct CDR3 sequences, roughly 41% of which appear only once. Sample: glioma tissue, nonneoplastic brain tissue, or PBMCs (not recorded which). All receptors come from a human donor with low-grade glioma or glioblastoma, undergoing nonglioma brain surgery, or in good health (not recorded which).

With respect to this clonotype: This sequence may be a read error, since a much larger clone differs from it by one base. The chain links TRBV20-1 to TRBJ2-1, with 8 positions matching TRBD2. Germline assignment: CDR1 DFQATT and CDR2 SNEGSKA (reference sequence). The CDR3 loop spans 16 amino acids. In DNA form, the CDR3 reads TGCAGTGCTAGATCCGCGGCGGGAGGTTCTTACAATGAGAAGTTCTTC. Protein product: CSARSAAGGSYNEKFF.

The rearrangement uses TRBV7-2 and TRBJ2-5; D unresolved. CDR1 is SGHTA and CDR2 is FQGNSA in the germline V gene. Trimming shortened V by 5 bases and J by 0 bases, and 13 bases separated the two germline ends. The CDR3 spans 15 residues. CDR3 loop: CASSPSRVNQETQYF. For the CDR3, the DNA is TGTGCCAGCAGCCCGAGTCGAGTCAACCAAGAGACCCAGTACTTC.

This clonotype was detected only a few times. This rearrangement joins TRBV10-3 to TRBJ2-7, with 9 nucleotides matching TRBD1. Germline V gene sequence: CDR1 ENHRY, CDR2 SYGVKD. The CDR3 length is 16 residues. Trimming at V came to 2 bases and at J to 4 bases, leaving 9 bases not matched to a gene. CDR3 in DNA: TGTGCCATCAGTGAGCAAAACCGGGACAGGGTGTACGAGCAGTACTTC. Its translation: CAISEQNRDRVYEQYF.

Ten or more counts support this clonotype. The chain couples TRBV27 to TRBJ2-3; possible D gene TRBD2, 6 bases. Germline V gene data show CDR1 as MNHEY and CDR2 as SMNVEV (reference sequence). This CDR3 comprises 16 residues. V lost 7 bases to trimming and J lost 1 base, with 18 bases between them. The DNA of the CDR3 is TGTGCCAGCACACCCGGGACTCGTATTGGCACAGATACGCAGTATTTT. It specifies CASTPGTRIGTDTQYF.

CDR3 region: CASSHRDTYEQYF. CDR3 DNA sequence: TGTGCCAGCAGCCACCGCGACACCTACGAGCAGTACTTC. The chain is built from TRBV4-2 and TRBJ2-7; D is unclear. The CDR3 runs 13 residues. V was shortened by 3 bases and J by 2 bases, with 8 bases between the two germline ends. Germline CDR1 and CDR2: LGHNA and YNFKEQ.

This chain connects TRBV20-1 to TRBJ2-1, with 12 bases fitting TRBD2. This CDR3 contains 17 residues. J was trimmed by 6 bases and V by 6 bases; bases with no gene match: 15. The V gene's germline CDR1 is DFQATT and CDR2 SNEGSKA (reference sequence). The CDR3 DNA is TGCAGTGCCCCCCCGGGACTAGCGGGTCTCCTTCTCAATGAGCAGTTCTTC. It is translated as CSAPPGLAGLLLNEQFF.

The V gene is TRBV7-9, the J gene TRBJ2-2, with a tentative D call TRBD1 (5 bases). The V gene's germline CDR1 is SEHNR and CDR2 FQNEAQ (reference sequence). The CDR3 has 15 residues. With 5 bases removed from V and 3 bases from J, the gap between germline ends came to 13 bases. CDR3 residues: CASSPSWGHTGELFF. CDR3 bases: TGTGCCAGCAGCCCCTCCTGGGGCCACACCGGGGAGCTGTTTTTT. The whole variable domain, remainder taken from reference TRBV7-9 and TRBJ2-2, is DTGVSQNPRHKITKRGQNVTFRCDPISEHNRLYWYRQTLGQGPEFLTYFQNEAQLEKSRLLSDRFSAERPKGSFSTLEIQRTEQGDSAMYLCASSPSWGHTGELFFGEGSRLTVL.

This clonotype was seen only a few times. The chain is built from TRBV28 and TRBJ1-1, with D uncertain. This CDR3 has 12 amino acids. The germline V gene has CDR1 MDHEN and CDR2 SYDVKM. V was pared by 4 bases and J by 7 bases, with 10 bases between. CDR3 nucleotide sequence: TGTGCCAGCAGTTACGTCACACGTGAAGCTTTCTTT. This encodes CASSYVTREAFF. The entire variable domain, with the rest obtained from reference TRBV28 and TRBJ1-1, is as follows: DVKVTQSSRYLVKRTGEKVFLECVQDMDHENMFWYRQDPGLGLRLIYFSYDVKMKEKGDIPEGYSVSREKKERFSLILESASTNQTSMYLCASSYVTREAFFGQGTRLTVV.

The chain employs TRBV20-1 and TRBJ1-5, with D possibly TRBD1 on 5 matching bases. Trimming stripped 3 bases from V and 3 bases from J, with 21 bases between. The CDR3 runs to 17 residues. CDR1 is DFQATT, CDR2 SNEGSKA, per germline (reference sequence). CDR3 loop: CSASGAQGSPLNQPQHF. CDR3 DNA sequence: TGCAGTGCTAGCGGGGCCCAGGGATCTCCCCTCAATCAGCCCCAGCATTTT.

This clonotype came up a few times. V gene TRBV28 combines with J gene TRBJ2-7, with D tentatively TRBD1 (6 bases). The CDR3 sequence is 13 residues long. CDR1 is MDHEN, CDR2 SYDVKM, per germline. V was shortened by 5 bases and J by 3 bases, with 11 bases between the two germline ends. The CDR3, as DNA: TGTGCCAGCAGTCTCACAGGGATCTACGAGCAGTACTTC. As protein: CASSLTGIYEQYF.

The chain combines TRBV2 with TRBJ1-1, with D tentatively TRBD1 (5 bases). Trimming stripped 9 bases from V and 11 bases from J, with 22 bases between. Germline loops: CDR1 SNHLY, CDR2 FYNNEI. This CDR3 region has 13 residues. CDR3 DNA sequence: TGTGCCAGTGGGGGGTTGGAACACAGTATGGCTTTCTTT. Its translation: CASGGLEHSMAFF.

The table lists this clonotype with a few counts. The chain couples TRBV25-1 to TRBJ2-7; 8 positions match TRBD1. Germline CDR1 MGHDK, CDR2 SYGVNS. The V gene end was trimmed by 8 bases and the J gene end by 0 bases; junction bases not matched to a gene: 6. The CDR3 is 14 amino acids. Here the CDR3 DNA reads TGTGCCAGCTCGGGACAGGCAAACTCCTACGAGCAGTACTTC. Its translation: CASSGQANSYEQYF.

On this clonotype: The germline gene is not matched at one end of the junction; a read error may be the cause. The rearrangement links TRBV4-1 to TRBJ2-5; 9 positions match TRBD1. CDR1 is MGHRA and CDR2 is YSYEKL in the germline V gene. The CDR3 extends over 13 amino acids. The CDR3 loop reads CASRRDREETQHF. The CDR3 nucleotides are TGCGCCAGCAGACGGGACAGGGAAGAGACCCAGCACTTC.

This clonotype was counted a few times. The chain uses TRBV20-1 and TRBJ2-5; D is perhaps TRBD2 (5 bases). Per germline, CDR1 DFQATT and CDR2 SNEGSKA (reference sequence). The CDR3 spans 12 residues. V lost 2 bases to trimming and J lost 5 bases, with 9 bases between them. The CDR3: CSARLAGETQYF. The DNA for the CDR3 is TGCAGTGCTAGACTAGCCGGGGAGACCCAGTACTTC.

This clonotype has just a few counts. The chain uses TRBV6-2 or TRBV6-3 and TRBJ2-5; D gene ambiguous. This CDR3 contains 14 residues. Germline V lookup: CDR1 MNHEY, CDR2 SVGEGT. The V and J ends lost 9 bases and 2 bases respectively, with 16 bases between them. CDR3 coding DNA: TGTGCCAGTATCGACCCCAGAACGCAAGAGACCCAGTACTTC. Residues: CASIDPRTQETQYF.

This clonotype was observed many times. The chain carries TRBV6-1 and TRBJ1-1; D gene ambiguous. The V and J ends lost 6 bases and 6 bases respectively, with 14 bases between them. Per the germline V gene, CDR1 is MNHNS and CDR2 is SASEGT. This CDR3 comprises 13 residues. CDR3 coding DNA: TGTGCCAGCAGCATCACCCCGCATGCTGAAGCTTTCTTT. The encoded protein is CASSITPHAEAFF.

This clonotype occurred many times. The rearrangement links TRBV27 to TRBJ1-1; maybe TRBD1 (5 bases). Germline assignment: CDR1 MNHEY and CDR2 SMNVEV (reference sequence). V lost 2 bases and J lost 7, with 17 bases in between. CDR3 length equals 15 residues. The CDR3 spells CASSLVPTGSGEAFF. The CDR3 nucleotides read TGTGCCAGCAGTTTAGTGCCCACAGGTTCTGGTGAAGCTTTCTTT.

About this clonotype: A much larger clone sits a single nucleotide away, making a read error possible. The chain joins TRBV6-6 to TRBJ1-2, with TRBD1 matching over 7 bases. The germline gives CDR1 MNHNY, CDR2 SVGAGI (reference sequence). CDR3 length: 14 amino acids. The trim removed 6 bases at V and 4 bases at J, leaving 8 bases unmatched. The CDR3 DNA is TGTGCCAGCAGCGCTCCGAGGGGGCCCTATGGCTACACCTTC. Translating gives CASSAPRGPYGYTF.

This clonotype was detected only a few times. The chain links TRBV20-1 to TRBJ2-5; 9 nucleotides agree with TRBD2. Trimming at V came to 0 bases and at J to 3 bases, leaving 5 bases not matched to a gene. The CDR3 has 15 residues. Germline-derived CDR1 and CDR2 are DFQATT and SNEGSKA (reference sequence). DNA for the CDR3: TGCAGTGCTAGAGACTCGGGACTAGCAGAAGAGACCCAGTACTTC. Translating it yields CSARDSGLAEETQYF.

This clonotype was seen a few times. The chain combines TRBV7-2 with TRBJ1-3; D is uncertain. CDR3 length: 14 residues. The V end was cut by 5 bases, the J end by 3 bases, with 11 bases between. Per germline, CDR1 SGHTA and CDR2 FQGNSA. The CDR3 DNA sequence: TGTGCCAGCAGCCTAGAGGGCTTTGGAAACACCATATATTTT. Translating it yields CASSLEGFGNTIYF.

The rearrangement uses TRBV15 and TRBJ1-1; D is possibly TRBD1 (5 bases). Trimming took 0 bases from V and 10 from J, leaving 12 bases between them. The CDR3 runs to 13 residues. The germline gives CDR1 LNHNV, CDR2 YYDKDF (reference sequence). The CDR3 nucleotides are TGTGCCACCAGCAGAGATACGGAGGGACGAGCTTTCTTT. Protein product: CATSRDTEGRAFF.

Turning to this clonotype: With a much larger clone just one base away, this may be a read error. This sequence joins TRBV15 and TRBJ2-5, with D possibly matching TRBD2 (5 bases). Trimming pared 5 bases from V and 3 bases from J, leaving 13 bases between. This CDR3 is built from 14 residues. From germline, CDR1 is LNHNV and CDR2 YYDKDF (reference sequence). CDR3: CATSEGRYKETQYF. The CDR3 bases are TGTGCCACCAGCGAGGGCCGGTACAAAGAGACCCAGTACTTC.

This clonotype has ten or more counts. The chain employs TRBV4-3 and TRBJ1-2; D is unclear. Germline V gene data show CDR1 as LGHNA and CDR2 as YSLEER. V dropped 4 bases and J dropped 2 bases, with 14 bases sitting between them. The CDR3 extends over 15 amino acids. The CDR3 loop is CASSPSGGVNYGYTF. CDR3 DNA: TGCGCCAGCAGCCCCTCTGGTGGAGTCAACTATGGCTACACCTTC.

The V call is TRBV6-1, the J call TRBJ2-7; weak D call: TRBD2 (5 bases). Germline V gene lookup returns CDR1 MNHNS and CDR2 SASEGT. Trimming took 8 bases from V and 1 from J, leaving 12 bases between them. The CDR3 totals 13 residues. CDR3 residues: CASLRGNSYEQYF. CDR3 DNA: TGTGCCAGCTTGAGAGGGAATTCCTACGAGCAGTACTTC.

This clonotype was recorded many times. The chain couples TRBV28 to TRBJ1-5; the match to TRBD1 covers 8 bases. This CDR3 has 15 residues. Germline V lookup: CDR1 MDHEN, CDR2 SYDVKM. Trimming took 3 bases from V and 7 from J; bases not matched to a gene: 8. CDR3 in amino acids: CASSFGRDRRQPQHF. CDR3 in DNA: TGTGCCAGCAGTTTTGGTAGGGACAGGAGGCAGCCCCAGCATTTT.

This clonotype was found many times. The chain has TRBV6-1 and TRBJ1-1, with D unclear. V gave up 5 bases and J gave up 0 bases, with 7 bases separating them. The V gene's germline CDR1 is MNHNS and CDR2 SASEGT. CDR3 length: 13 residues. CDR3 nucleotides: TGTGCCAGCAGTTCATCCTTGAACACTGAAGCTTTCTTT. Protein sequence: CASSSSLNTEAFF.

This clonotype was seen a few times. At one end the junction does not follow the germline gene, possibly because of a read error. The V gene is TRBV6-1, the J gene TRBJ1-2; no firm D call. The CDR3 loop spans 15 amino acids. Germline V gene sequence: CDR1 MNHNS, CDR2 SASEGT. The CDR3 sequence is CASRVTRIANYGYAF. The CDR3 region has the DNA TGTGCCAGCAGGGTGACCAGGATAGCTAACTATGGCTACGCCTTC.

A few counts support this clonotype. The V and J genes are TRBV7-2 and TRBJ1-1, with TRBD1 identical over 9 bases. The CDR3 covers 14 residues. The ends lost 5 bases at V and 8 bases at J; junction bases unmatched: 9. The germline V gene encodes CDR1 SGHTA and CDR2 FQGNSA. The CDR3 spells CASSPGPTGGEAFF. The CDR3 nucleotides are TGTGCCAGCAGCCCAGGCCCTACAGGGGGCGAAGCTTTCTTT.

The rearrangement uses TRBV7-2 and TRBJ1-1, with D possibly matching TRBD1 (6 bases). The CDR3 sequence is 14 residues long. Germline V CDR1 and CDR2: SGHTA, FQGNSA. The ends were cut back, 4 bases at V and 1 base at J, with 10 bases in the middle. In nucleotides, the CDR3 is TGTGCCAGCAGCTCGGACAGTCAGAACACTGAAGCTTTCTTT. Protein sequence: CASSSDSQNTEAFF.

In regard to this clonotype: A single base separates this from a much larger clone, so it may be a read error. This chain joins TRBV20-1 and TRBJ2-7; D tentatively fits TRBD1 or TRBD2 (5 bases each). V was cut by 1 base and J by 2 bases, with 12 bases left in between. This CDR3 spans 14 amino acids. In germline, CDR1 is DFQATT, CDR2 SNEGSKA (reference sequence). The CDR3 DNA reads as TGCAGTGCTAGAGGTCATGGGGGAGCCTACGAGCAGTACTTC. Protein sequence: CSARGHGGAYEQYF.

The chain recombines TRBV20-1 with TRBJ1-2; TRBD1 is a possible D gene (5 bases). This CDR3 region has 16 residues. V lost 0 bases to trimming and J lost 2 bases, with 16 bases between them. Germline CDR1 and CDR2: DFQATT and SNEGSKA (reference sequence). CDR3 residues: CSARDPGQHSNYGYTF. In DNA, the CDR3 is TGCAGTGCTAGAGATCCAGGGCAGCACTCCAACTATGGCTACACCTTC.

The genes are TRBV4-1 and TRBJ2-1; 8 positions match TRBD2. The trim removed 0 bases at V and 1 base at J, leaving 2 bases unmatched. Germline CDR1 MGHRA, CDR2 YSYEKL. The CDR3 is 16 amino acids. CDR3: CASSQELADSYNEQFF. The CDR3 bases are TGCGCCAGCAGCCAAGAACTAGCGGATTCCTACAATGAGCAGTTCTTC.